Each of the 11 T cell receptor beta chains below was sequenced from the same sample in a study of Ad26.COV2.S vaccination and SARS-CoV-2 variants. Sequencing used immunoSEQ multiplex PCR; TCRdb keeps in-frame clones, though not all of them. The data contain under 500,000 clones, around 93% of them singletons. This sample's treatment: about 20 received Ad26.COV2.S at low or high dose, single or two shots; about five received placebo; per-sample allocation not given. Day 63 after the first injection of vaccine or placebo was the sampling time. The sample was peripheral blood, taken in a trial of Ad26.COV2.S vaccine versus placebo. The source of these receptors is a person between 18 and 65 years old who received the Ad26.COV2.S COVID-19 vaccine or a placebo.

The sample holds one count of this clone. The sample contains more than one DNA sequence encoding this CDR3. The CDR3 DNA reads as TGTGCCAGTAGTCCAGGGACAGGCAATGAGCAGTTCTTC. Its translation: CASSPGTGNEQFF. The chain employs TRBV19 and TRBJ2-1, with TRBD1 matching 8 bases. The CDR3 loop spans 13 amino acids. Looked up from germline, CDR1 is LNHDA and CDR2 is SQIVND (reference sequence). Unmatched junction bases numbered 3, after V lost 5 bases and J lost 6 bases. The whole variable domain, remainder taken from reference TRBV19 and TRBJ2-1, is DGGITQSPKYLFRKEGQNVTLSCEQNLNHDAMYWYRQDPGQGLRLIYYSQIVNDFQKGDIAEGYSVSREKKESFPLTVTSAQKNPTAFYLCASSPGTGNEQFFGPGTRLTVL.

The rearrangement uses TRBV19 and TRBJ2-2, with 7 bases lining up with TRBD2. The germline V gene encodes CDR1 LNHDA and CDR2 SQIVND (reference sequence). V trimming: 3 bases; J trimming: 4 bases; junction bases outside the gene matches: 5. The CDR3 extends over 15 amino acids. The CDR3 here is CASSIRSGATGELFF. The DNA of the CDR3 is TGTGCCAGTAGTATTCGCAGCGGGGCCACCGGGGAGCTGTTTTTT.

The gene calls are TRBV6-2 or TRBV6-3 and TRBJ2-3, with TRBD2 identical over 11 bases. V was clipped by 3 bases and J by 1 base; unmatched bases: 15. Germline CDR1 and CDR2: MNHEY and SVGEGT. The CDR3 extends over 20 amino acids. The CDR3 nucleotides read TGTGCCAGCAGTTATGGTACGACTAGCGGGGTGCTTCGCGGCACAGATACGCAGTATTTT. It yields the protein CASSYGTTSGVLRGTDTQYF.

This chain connects TRBV5-1 to TRBJ2-5; TRBD2 aligns across 11 bases. Germline V gene sequence: CDR1 SGHRS, CDR2 YFSETQ. V shed 3 bases and J 3 bases; nucleotides not matched to a gene: 13. This CDR3 is 18 amino acids long. In DNA, the CDR3 is TGCGCCAGCAGCTCGCTGACTAGCGGGGAACCAAGTAAAGAGACCCAGTACTTC. It specifies CASSSLTSGEPSKETQYF. Using reference TRBV5-1 and TRBJ2-5 for the parts outside the CDR3, the full variable domain is KAGVTQTPRYLIKTRGQQVTLSCSPISGHRSVSWYQQTPGQGLQFLFEYFSETQRNKGNFPGRFSGRQFSNSRSEMNVSTLELGDSALYLCASSSLTSGEPSKETQYFGPGTRLLVL.

The chain employs TRBV5-1 and TRBJ2-1; 10 nucleotides match TRBD2. The CDR3 length is 15 residues. The V and J ends lost 4 bases and 5 bases, in that order; junction bases with no gene match: 6. From germline, CDR1 is SGHRS and CDR2 YFSETQ. CDR3 sequence reads: CASSLSGGYNNEQFF. The CDR3 nucleotides read TGCGCCAGCAGCCTTAGCGGGGGGTATAACAATGAGCAGTTCTTC.

The V and J genes are TRBV18 and TRBJ1-1; TRBD1 might be the D (5 bases). This CDR3 region has 13 residues. Germline CDR1 and CDR2: KGHSH and LQKENI. V lost 3 bases to trimming and J lost 6 bases, with 11 bases between them. CDR3 amino acids: CASSPRGVSEAFF. CDR3 nucleotide sequence: TGTGCCAGCTCACCTAGGGGAGTATCTGAAGCTTTCTTT.

This sequence joins TRBV3-1 (or the pseudogene TRBV3-2) and TRBJ1-2, with D unresolved. The germline V gene has CDR1 LGHDT and CDR2 YNNKEL (reference sequence). The CDR3 covers 13 residues. Deletions cut 1 base from V and 4 bases from J, with 7 bases between. The CDR3 DNA is TGTGCCAGCAGCCAAGCTTCGGGCTATGGCTACACCTTC. Protein product: CASSQASGYGYTF.

About this clone: The same CDR3 arises from other DNA sequences in this sample as well. The chain recombines TRBV3-1 (or the pseudogene TRBV3-2) with TRBJ2-2, with D uncertain. In germline, CDR1 is LGHDT, CDR2 YNNKEL (reference sequence). The length of the CDR3 is 11 residues. V shed 1 base and J shed 6 bases, with 0 bases lying between them. CDR3 region: CASSQAGELFF. The CDR3 DNA reads TGTGCCAGCAGCCAAGCCGGGGAGCTGTTTTTT.

This chain connects TRBV7-9 to TRBJ1-4; D not resolved. Germline V gene lookup returns CDR1 SEHNR and CDR2 FQNEAQ (reference sequence). V lost 5 bases and J lost 8, with 9 bases in between. CDR3 size: 12 residues. CDR3: CASSPRWEKLFF. Here the CDR3 DNA reads TGTGCCAGCAGCCCGCGCTGGGAAAAACTGTTTTTT.

The J gene is TRBJ2-5, the V gene TRBV19; D remains unclear. Trimming cost V 6 bases and J 5 bases, with 10 bases left between them. The V gene's germline CDR1 is LNHDA and CDR2 SQIVND (reference sequence). The CDR3 loop spans 12 amino acids. CDR3 in DNA: TGTGCCAGTAGCCTTGGCCGGGAGACCCAGTACTTC. This sequence encodes CASSLGRETQYF.

The chain couples TRBV12-3 or TRBV12-4 to TRBJ1-1; D perhaps matches TRBD1 (5 bases). The CDR3 is 11 residues long. V was trimmed by 8 bases and J by 4 bases, leaving 8 bases between them. CDR3 amino acids: CASVRGTEAFF. CDR3 in DNA: TGTGCCAGCGTAAGGGGCACTGAAGCTTTCTTT.